Below, 2 T cell receptor beta chains from the same sample are listed, as sequenced in a study of T-cell reconstitution after alpha-beta-depleted transplantation in children. During its preparation, the TCRbeta library received unique molecular identifiers. TCRdb re-called the PCR reads with MiXCR, one entry per CDR3 protein. The sample lists about 610,000 distinct CDR3 sequences; under 12% were seen once. Sample: PBMCs from the stem cell graft donor, taken from the stem cell graft. The receptors originated from a human donor who donated a stem cell graft to a child with acute myeloid leukemia.

This chain joins TRBV7-3 and TRBJ2-5; TRBD2 agrees at 11 bases. After removal of 2 bases from V and 10 bases from J, the junction contained 9 bases not matched to a gene. Per the germline V gene, CDR1 is SGHTA and CDR2 is FQGTGA. The CDR3 contains 15 residues. In DNA form, the CDR3 reads TGTGCCAGCAGCTTACAAATGGGACTAGCGGAAGACCAGTACTTC. Its translation: CASSLQMGLAEDQYF.

The V gene is TRBV15, the J gene TRBJ2-5; 10 bases agree with TRBD2. Germline V gene sequence: CDR1 LNHNV, CDR2 YYDKDF (reference sequence). The ends lost 1 base at V and 1 base at J; junction bases unmatched: 9. The CDR3 runs to 18 residues. The CDR3 spells CATSRVPGLAGAQETQYF. DNA for the CDR3: TGTGCCACCAGCAGAGTTCCGGGGCTAGCGGGAGCCCAAGAGACCCAGTACTTC.